The following is a T cell receptor (beta chain) sequence with its context. Its antigen remains unidentified. The record has no base qualities; no much larger clone is one base away. Collaborating institutions collected whole blood in K2EDTA tubes following their own protocols. Collaborator samples were shipped for TCRbeta analysis as frozen whole blood, isolated PBMCs, or DNA extracted from either sample type. The sample belongs to a study of blood T cell repertoires in COVID-19 (TCRdb year 2020). Broadly, across the study: Samples covering the acute and convalescent phases of COVID-19 were provided by collaborators in the United States, Italy and Spain. The prospective study material was composed of cDNA or gDNA derived from T cells, B-cell-depleted T cells, or PBMCs. Subjects who had been exposed to COVID-19, were actively infected with it, or had recovered from it provided the deeply sampled blood TCRbeta repertoires that made up the dataset. The repertoires were released in a freely available public database meant as a resource for research on the immune response to SARS-CoV-2. The samples were drawn from two sources: the first 160 participants of the ongoing ImmuneRACE study, and 1,254 subjects contributed by 6 global collaborators. A de-identified subject ID, COVID-19 status, age in years and sex were almost always included in the sample metadata. Where HLA class I and class II types were available, the types were taken from metadata supplied by the sample provider, not from assay-based typing.

V sheds 2 bases and J sheds 7 bases, leaving 12 bases between their ends. From a lookup of the germline V gene, CDR1 and CDR2 are SGHRS and YFSETQ. The CDR3 runs 14 amino acids, cysteine and phenylalanine included. Here the CDR3 DNA is all that survives: 42 bases in frame from base 1. TCRbeta CDR3 regions were amplified from genomic DNA by means of the immunoSEQ Assay, a bias-controlled multiplex PCR. In the paper's pipeline: Within the assay, amplification of reference gene primers was used to estimate how many nucleated cells each sample contained. Sequence reads were collapsed and filtered to measure the absolute abundance of every unique TCRbeta CDR3 rearrangement. For each sample, productive Simpson clonality was calculated as the square root of Simpson's diversity index across productive rearrangements. TCRdb obtained this table from immuneACCESS and retained in-frame rearrangements with V and J assigned. These tables miss some clones; where compared with another copy, unresolved V genes account for less than half of the shortfall, and the remainder is unexplained. Clone size and the V and J calls come from that table; the DNA yielded D and trimming. The sample contains roughly 100,000 clones, around 88% of them found a single time. The ten largest clones take up 3.5% of the sample.

The paper's findings and limits, for the study overall: How much clinical and demographic metadata was included differed by source and by participant, and the metadata was provided uncurated.

Material for sequencing was peripheral blood. The sequence was collected from a human donor in a cohort sampled during active COVID-19. The chain is made from TRBV5-1 and TRBJ1-4; TRBD1 is perhaps the D gene, given 6 matching bases. The nucleotides read TGCGCCAGCAGCTTCCAAGGGGGTCGTGAAAAACTGTTTTTT. It specifies CASSFQGGREKLFF.